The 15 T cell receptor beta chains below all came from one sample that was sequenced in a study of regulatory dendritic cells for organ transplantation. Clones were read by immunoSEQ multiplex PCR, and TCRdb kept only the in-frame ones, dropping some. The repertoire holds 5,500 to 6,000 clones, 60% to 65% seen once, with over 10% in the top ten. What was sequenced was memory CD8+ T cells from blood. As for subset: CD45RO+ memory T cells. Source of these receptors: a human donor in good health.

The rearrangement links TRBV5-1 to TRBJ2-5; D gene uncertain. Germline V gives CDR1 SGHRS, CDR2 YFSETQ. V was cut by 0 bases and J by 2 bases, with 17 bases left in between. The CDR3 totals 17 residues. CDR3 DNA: TGCGCCAGCAGCTTGGCTGAGACAAGGTCTCTTCAAGAGACCCAGTACTTC. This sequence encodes CASSLAETRSLQETQYF.

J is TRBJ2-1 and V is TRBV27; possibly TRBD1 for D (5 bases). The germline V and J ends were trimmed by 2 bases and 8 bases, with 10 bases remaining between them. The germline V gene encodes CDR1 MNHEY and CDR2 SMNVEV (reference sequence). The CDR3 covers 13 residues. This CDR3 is CASSLQGTDEQFF. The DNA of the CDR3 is TGTGCCAGCAGTTTACAGGGAACCGATGAGCAGTTCTTC.

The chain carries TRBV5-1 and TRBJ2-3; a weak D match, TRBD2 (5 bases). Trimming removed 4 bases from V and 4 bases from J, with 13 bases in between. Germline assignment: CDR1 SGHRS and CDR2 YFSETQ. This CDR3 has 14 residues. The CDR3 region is CASSEWVGADTQYF. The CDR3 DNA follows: TGCGCCAGCAGCGAGTGGGTGGGAGCAGATACGCAGTATTTT.

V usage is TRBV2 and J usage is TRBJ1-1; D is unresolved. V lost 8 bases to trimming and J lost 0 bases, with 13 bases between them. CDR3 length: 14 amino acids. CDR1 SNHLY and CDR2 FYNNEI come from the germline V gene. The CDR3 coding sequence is TGTGCCAGCCTGAGCGACTTTATGAACACTGAAGCTTTCTTT. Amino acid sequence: CASLSDFMNTEAFF.

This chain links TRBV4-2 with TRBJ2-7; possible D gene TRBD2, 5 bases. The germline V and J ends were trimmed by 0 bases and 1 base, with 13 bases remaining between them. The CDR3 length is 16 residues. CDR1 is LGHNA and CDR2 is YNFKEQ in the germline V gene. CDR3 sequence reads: CASSQEVLGGSYEQYF. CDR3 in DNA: TGTGCCAGCAGCCAAGAGGTACTAGGAGGATCCTACGAGCAGTACTTC.

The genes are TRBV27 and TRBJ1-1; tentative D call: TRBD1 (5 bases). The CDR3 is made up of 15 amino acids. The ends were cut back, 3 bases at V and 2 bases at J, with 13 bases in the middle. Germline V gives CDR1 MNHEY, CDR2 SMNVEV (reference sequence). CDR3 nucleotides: TGTGCCAGCAGTTTGACAGCTCACGCCAACACTGAAGCTTTCTTT. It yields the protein CASSLTAHANTEAFF.

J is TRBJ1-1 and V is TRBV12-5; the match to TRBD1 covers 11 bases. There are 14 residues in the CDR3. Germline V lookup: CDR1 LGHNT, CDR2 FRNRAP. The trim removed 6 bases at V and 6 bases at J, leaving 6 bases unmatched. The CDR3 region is CASGRGQGDPEAFF. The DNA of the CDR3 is TGTGCTAGTGGCCGGGGACAGGGGGACCCTGAAGCTTTCTTT.

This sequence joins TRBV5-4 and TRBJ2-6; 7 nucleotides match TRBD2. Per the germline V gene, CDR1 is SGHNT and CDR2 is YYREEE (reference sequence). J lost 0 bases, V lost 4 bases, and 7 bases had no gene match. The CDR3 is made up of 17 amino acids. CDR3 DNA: TGTGCCAGCAGCCGGACTAGTTCTTACTCTGGGGCCAACGTCCTGACTTTC. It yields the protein CASSRTSSYSGANVLTF.

The CDR3 DNA reads TGTGCCAGCAGTGGACGGACTACTAGCACAGATACGCAGTATTTT. Translated: CASSGRTTSTDTQYF. The chain couples TRBV2 to TRBJ2-3, with D possibly being TRBD2 (6 bases). Looked up from germline, CDR1 is SNHLY and CDR2 is FYNNEI. V dropped 4 bases and J dropped 0 bases, with 11 bases sitting between them. The CDR3 is 15 residues long.

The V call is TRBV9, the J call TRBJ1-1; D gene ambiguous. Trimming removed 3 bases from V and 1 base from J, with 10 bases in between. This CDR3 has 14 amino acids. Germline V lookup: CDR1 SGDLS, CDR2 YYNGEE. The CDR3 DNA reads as TGTGCCAGCAGCGGGGGAGTAGGGAACACTGAAGCTTTCTTT. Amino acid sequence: CASSGGVGNTEAFF.

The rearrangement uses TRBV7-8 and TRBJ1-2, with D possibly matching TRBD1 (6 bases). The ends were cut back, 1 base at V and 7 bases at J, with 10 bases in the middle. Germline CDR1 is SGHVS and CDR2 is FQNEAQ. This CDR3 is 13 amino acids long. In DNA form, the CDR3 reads TGTGCCAGCAGCTTAGATCTCAGGGGTGGCTACACCTTC. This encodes CASSLDLRGGYTF. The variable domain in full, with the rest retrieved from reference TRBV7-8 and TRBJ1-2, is GAGVSQSPRYKVAKRGQDVALRCDPISGHVSLFWYQQALGQGPEFLTYFQNEAQLDKSGLPSDRFFAERPEGSVSTLKIQRTQQEDSAVYLCASSLDLRGGYTFGSGTRLTVV.

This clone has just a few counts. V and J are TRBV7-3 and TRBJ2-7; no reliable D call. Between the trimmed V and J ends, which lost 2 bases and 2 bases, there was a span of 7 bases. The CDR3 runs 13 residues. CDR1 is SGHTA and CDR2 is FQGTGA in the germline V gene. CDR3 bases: TGTGCCAGCAGCTTAGACAATACCTACGAGCAGTACTTC. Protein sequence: CASSLDNTYEQYF.

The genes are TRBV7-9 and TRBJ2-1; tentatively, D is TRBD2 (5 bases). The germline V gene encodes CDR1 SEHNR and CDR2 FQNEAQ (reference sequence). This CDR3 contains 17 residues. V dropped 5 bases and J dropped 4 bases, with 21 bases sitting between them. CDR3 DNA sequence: TGTGCCAGCAGCCCGTGGACCCTACGGGGAAGTTACAATGAGCAGTTCTTC. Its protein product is CASSPWTLRGSYNEQFF.

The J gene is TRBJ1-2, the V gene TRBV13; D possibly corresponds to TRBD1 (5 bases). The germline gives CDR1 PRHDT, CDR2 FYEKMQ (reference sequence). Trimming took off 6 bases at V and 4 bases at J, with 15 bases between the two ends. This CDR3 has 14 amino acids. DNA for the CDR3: TGTGCCAGCAGGGTCGGGGGAGGGATCTATGGCTACACCTTC. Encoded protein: CASRVGGGIYGYTF.

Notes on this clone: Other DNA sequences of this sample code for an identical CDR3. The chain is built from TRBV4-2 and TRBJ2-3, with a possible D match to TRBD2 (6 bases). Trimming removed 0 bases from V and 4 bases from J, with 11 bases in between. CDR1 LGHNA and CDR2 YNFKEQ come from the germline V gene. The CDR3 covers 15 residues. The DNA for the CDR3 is TGTGCCAGCAGCCAAGATTCGCGGGGTTCAGATACGCAGTATTTT. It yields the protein CASSQDSRGSDTQYF.